The clone carrying this T cell receptor (beta chain) has a count of ten or more. Its antigen remains unidentified. Trimming shortened V by 5 bases and J by 4 bases, and 15 bases separated the two germline ends. The CDR3 extends over 15 amino acids. Germline CDR1 is SGHTA and CDR2 is FQGNSA. The source of the sample is a study of T cell repertoires in cytomegalovirus infection. Points from the study as a whole: Frequencies of public TCR beta families were cumulated, and this identified carriers of CMV plus the relevant HLA.

MiXCR was run by TCRdb on the reads, yielding one entry per CDR3 protein. Here the sample spans hundreds of thousands of distinct CDR3 sequences, about 8.8% being singletons. The TCR sequence derives from a human donor in good health (CMV status not recorded). Some clones in this sample may be carry-over from other donors' samples. Sequencing was carried out using PBMCs. The V call is TRBV7-2, the J call TRBJ1-5; weak D call: TRBD1 (5 bases). CDR3 residues: CASSVQDSRNQPQHF. The CDR3 region has the DNA TGTGCCAGCAGCGTACAGGATTCCAGGAATCAGCCCCAGCATTTT.